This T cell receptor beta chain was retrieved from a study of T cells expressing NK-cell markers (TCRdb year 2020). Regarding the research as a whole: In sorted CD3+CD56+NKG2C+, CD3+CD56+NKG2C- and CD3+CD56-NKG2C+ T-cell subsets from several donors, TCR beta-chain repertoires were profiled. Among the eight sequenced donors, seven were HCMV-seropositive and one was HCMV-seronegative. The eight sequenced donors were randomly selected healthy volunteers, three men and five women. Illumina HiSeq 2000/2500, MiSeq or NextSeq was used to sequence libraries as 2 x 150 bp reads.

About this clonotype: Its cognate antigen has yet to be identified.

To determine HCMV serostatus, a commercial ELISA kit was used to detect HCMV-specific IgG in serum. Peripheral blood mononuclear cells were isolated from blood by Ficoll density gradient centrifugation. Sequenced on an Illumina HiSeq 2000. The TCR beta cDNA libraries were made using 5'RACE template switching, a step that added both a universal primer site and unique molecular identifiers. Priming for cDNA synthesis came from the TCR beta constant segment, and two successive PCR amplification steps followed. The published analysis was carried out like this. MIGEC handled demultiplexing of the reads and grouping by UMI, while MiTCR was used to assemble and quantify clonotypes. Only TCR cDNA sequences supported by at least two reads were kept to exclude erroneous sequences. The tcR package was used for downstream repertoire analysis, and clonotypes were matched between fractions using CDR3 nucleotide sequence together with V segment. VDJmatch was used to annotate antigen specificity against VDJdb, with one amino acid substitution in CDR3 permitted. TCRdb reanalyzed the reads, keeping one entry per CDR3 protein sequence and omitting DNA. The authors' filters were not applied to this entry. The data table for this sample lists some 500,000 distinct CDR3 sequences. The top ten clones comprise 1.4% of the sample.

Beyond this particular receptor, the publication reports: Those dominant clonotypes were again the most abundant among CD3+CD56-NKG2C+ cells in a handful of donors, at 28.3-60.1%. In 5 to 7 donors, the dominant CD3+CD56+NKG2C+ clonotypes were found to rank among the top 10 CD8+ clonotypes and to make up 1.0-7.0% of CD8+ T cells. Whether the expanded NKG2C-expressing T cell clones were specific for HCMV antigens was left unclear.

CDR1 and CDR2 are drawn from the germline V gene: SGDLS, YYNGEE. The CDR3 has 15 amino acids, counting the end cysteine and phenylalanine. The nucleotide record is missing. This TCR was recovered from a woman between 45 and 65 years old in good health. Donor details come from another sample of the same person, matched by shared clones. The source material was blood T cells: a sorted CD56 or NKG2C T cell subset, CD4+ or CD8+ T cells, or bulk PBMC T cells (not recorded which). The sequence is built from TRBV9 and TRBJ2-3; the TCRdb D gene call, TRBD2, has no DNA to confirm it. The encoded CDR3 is CASRISGRDTDTQYF.